These 3 T cell receptor beta chains were all obtained from the same sample, sequenced in a study of blood T cells in healthy people across ages. Then a second PCR, running about 7 to 11 cycles, was carried out with a sample-barcoded 5' primer and a J-beta primer mix. TCRdb ran MiXCR on the 5' RACE reads and lists one entry per CDR3 protein. The sample contains about 400,000 distinct CDR3 sequences, about 49% of which appear only once. The sequenced sample consisted of blood. The receptors were sampled from a man aged 55 to 70 in good health.

About this clonotype itself: A read error may be the cause here, since a much bigger clone is one base away. The chain uses TRBV28 and TRBJ2-5; D remains ambiguous. Germline V CDR1 and CDR2: MDHEN, SYDVKM. V was trimmed by 5 bases and J by 3 bases, leaving 10 bases between them. This CDR3 is 13 amino acids long. The CDR3 nucleotides are TGTGCCAGCAGTGTATACTCCGAAGAGACCCAGTACTTC. Its protein product is CASSVYSEETQYF.

This clonotype has a handful of counts. The chain couples TRBV6-5 to TRBJ1-2; tentatively, D is TRBD1 (6 bases). Trimming pared 7 bases from V and 1 base from J, leaving 16 bases between. CDR3 length: 15 residues. The V gene's germline CDR1 is MNHEY and CDR2 SVGAGI. The CDR3 region is CASKEDRQHNYGYTF. In nucleotides, the CDR3 is TGTGCCAGCAAGGAAGACAGGCAACATAACTATGGCTACACCTTC.

The J gene is TRBJ1-5, the V gene TRBV20-1, with D unresolved. Between the trimmed V and J ends, which lost 0 bases and 13 bases, there was a span of 10 bases. In germline, CDR1 is DFQATT, CDR2 SNEGSKA (reference sequence). There are 11 residues in the CDR3. In DNA form, the CDR3 reads TGCAGTGCTAGAGACAGCGCCTTTCAGCATTTT. It is translated as CSARDSAFQHF.